Listed below are T cell receptor beta chains from one sample, sequenced in a study of CD8+CD57+ T cells in acquired aplastic anemia. Each CDR3 protein gets one entry after TCRdb re-called the reads with MiXCR. The sample contains about 81,000 distinct CDR3 sequences, less than 60% of which appear only once. The specimen was sorted CD4+, CD8+, or CD8+CD57+ T cells (not recorded which) from PBMCs. These receptors all come from a human donor in good health, serving as a control. CDR3s leave out the opening cysteine and the closing phenylalanine or tryptophan.

j_gene: TRBJ2-3
v_gene: TRBV15
CDR3aa: ATSRDLGTDTQY

j_gene: TRBJ2-5
v_gene: TRBV20-1
CDR3aa: SARGPGQQETQY

j_gene: TRBJ2-1
v_gene: TRBV2
CDR3aa: ATAFGTYNEQF

j_gene: TRBJ1-2
v_gene: TRBV24-1
CDR3aa: ATSDEQGALGYT

j_gene: TRBJ2-1
v_gene: TRBV20-1
CDR3aa: SAKPLAESYNEQF

j_gene: TRBJ2-1
v_gene: TRBV10-1
CDR3aa: ASGGGIRKSSYNEQF

j_gene: TRBJ2-7
v_gene: TRBV29-1
CDR3aa: SVPGAYEQY

j_gene: TRBJ1-6
v_gene: TRBV9
CDR3aa: ASSVGGANSPLH

j_gene: TRBJ1-3
v_gene: TRBV5-1
CDR3aa: ASNDGNTIY

j_gene: TRBJ2-7
v_gene: TRBV25-1
CDR3aa: ASQTSGGYEQY

j_gene: TRBJ1-6
v_gene: TRBV7-2
CDR3aa: ASSLNPTPPLH

j_gene: TRBJ2-3
v_gene: TRBV11-2
CDR3aa: ASTGTGTFTDTQY

j_gene: TRBJ1-2
v_gene: TRBV19
CDR3aa: ASSWSDYGYT

j_gene: TRBJ2-3
v_gene: TRBV15
CDR3aa: ATSRDYTQY

j_gene: TRBJ2-7
v_gene: TRBV19
CDR3aa: ASSRDRSAYEQY

j_gene: TRBJ2-7
v_gene: TRBV15
CDR3aa: ATSREGQGDEQY

j_gene: TRBJ2-7
v_gene: TRBV11-3
CDR3aa: ASSKWGDSTEQY

j_gene: TRBJ2-7
v_gene: TRBV25-1
CDR3aa: ASSSVRLGGEQY

j_gene: TRBJ2-2
v_gene: TRBV19
CDR3aa: ASSIIQGGTGELF

j_gene: TRBJ1-1
v_gene: TRBV2
CDR3aa: ASILQGATEAF

j_gene: TRBJ1-3
v_gene: TRBV15
CDR3aa: ATSIWTGSSGNTIY

j_gene: TRBJ1-1
v_gene: TRBV27
CDR3aa: ASSPQGYGVTEAF

j_gene: TRBJ2-2
v_gene: TRBV2
CDR3aa: ASSDRGLAGGELF

j_gene: TRBJ2-1
v_gene: TRBV12-3/TRBV12-4
CDR3aa: ASRPSVSYNEQF

j_gene: TRBJ2-3
v_gene: TRBV19
CDR3aa: ASSNPDRLTDTQY

j_gene: TRBJ2-7
v_gene: TRBV6-5
CDR3aa: ASSYAGGIHEQY

j_gene: TRBJ2-5
v_gene: TRBV25-1
CDR3aa: ASSELAGAEVQETQY